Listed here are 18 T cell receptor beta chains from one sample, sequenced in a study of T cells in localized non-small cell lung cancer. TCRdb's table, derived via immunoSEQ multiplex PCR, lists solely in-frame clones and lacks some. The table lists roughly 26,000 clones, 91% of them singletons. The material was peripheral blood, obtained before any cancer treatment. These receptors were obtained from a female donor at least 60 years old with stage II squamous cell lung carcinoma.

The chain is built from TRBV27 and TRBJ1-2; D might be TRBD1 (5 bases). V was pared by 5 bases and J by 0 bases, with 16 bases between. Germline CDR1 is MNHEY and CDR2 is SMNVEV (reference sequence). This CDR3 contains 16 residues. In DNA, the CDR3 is TGTGCCAGCAGTGGCGTAAAGGGGCGGTCTAACTATGGCTACACCTTC. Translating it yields CASSGVKGRSNYGYTF.

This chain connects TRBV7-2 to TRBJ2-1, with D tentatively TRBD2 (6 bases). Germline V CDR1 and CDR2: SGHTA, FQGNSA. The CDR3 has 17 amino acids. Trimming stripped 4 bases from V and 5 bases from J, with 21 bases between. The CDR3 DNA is TGTGCCAGCAGCTCCGTAACCGGGACTCCTAATAACAATGAGCAGTTCTTC. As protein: CASSSVTGTPNNNEQFF.

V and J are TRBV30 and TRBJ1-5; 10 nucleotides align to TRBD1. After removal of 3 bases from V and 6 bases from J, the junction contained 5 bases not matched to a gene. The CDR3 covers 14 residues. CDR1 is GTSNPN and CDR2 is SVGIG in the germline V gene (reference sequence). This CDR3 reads CAWRGTGVSQPQHF. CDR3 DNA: TGTGCCTGGAGGGGGACAGGGGTAAGTCAGCCCCAGCATTTT. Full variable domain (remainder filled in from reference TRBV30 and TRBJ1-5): SQTIHQWPATLVQPVGSPLSLECTVEGTSNPNLYWYRQAAGRGLQLLFYSVGIGQISSEVPQNLSASRPQDRQFILSSKKLLLSDSGFYLCAWRGTGVSQPQHFGDGTRLSIL.

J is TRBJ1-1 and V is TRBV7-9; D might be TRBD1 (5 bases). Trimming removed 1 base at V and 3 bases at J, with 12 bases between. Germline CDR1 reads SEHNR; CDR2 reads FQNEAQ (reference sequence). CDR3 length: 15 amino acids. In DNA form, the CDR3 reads TGTGCCAGCAGCTTAGTTCAGGGCGTGGACACTGAAGCTTTCTTT. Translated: CASSLVQGVDTEAFF.

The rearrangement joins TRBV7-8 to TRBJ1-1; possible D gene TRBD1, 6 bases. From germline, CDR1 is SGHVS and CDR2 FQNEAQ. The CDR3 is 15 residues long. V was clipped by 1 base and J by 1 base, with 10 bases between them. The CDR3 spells CASSLEGGKNTEAFF. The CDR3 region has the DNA TGTGCCAGCAGCTTAGAAGGGGGGAAGAACACTGAAGCTTTCTTT.

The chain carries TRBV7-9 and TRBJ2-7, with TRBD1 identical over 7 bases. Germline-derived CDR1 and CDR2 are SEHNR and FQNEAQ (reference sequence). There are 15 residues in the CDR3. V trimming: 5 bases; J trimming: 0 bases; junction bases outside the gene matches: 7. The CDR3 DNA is TGTGCCAGCAGCCGGACAGGCTCGAGCTCCTACGAGCAGTACTTC. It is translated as CASSRTGSSSYEQYF.

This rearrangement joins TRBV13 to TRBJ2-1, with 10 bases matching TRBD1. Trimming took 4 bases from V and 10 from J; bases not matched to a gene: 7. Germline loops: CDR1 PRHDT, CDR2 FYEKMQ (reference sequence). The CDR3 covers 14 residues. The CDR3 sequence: CASSSGTGDQEQFF. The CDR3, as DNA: TGTGCCAGCAGCTCAGGGACAGGGGATCAAGAGCAGTTCTTC.

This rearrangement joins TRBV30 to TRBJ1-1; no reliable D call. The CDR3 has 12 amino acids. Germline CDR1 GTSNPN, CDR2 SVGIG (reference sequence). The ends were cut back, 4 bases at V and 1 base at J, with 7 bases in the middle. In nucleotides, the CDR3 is TGTGCCTGGACACGGGGGAACACTGAAGCTTTCTTT. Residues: CAWTRGNTEAFF.

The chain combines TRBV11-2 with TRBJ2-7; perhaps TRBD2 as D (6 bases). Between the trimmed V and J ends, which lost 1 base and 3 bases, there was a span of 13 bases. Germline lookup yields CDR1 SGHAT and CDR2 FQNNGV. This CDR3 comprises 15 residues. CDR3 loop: CASSLAIGSGYEQYF. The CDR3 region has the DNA TGTGCCAGCAGCTTAGCGATCGGGAGTGGCTACGAGCAGTACTTC.

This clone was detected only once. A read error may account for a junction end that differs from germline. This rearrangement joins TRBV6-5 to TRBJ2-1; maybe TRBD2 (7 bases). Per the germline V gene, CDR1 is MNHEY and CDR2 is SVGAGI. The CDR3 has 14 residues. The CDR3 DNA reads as TGTGCCGCGAGGGGGGGACCTTCCTCCAATGAGCAGTTCTTC. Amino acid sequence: CAARGGPSSNEQFF.

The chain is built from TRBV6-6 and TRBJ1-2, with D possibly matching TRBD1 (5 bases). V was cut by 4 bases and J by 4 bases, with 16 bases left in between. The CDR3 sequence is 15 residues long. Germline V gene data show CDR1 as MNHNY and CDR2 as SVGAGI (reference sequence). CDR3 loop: CASSSPTREGYGYTF. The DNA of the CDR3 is TGTGCCAGCAGTTCCCCAACCAGGGAGGGCTATGGCTACACCTTC.

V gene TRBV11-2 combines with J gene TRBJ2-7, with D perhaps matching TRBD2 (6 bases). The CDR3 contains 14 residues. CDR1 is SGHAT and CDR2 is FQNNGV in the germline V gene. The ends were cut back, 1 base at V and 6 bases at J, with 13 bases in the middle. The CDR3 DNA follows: TGTGCCAGCAGCTTAGTGGCACTAGCCGGCGAGCAGTACTTC. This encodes CASSLVALAGEQYF.

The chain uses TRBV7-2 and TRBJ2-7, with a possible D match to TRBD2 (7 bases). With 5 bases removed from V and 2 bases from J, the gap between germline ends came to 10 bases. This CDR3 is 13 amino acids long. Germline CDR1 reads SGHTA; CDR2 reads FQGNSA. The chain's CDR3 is CASSGGGPYEQYF. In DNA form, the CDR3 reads TGTGCCAGCAGCGGGGGGGGCCCCTACGAGCAGTACTTC.

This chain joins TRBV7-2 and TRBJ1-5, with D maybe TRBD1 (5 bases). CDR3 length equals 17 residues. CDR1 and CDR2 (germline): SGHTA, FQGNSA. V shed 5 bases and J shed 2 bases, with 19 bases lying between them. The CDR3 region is CASSLRGVQSGNQPQHF. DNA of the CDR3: TGTGCCAGCAGCCTAAGAGGGGTACAGTCGGGCAATCAGCCCCAGCATTTT.

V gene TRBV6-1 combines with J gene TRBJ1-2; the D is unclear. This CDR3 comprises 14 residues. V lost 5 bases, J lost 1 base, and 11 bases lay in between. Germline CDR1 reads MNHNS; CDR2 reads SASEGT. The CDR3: CASSPGGDNYGYTF. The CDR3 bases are TGTGCCAGCAGTCCCGGAGGTGATAACTATGGCTACACCTTC.

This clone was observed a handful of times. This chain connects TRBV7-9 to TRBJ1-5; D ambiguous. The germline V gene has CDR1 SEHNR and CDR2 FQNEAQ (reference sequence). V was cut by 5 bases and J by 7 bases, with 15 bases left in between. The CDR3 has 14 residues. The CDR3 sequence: CASSAVEGGQPQHF. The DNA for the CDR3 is TGTGCCAGCAGCGCCGTGGAGGGTGGACAGCCCCAGCATTTT. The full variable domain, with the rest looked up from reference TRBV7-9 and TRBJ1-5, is DTGVSQNPRHKITKRGQNVTFRCDPISEHNRLYWYRQTLGQGPEFLTYFQNEAQLEKSRLLSDRFSAERPKGSFSTLEIQRTEQGDSAMYLCASSAVEGGQPQHFGDGTRLSIL.

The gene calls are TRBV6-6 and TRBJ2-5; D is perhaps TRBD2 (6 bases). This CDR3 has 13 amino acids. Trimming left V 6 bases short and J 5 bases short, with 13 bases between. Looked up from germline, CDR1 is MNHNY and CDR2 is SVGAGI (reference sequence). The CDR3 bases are TGTGCCAGCAGCCGCGGGGCACTGGAGACCCAGTACTTC. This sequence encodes CASSRGALETQYF.

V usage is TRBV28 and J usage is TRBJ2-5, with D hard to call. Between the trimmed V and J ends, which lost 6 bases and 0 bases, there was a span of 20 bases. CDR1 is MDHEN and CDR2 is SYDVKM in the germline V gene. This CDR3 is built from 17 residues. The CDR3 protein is CASRDGSLIGNQETQYF. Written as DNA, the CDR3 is TGTGCCAGCAGGGACGGCAGCCTTATCGGTAACCAAGAGACCCAGTACTTC.